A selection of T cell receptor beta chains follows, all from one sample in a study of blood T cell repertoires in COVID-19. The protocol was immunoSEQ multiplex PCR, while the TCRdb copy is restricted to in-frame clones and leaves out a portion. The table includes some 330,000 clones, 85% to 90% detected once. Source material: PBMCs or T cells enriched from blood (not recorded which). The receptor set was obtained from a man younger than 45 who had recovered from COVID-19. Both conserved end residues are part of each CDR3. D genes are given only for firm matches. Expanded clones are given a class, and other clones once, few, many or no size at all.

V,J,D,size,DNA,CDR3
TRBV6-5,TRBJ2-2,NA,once,TGTGCCAGCAGTTACAGGGGTAACACCGGGGAGCTGTTTTTT,CASSYRGNTGELFF
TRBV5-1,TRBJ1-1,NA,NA,TGCGCCAGCAGCCTCGGGTGGGAGGGCCCAGCGAACACTGAAGCTTTCTTT,CASSLGWEGPANTEAFF
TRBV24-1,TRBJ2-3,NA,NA,TGTGCCACACAGGGCACAGATACGCAGTATTTT,CATQGTDTQYF
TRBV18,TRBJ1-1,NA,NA,TGTGCCAGCTCCAGTACAGGGTACACTGAAGCTTTCTTT,CASSSTGYTEAFF
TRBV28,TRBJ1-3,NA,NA,TGTGCCAGCACCTCCGGGGAAACCTCTGGAAACACCATATATTTT,CASTSGETSGNTIYF
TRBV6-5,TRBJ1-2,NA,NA,TGTGCCAGCCGACAACCCGGGGGAGCTAACTATGGCTACACCTTC,CASRQPGGANYGYTF
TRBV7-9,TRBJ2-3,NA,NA,TGTGCCAGCAGCTTAAATCCCCTCTCTATCACAGATACGCAGTATTTT,CASSLNPLSITDTQYF
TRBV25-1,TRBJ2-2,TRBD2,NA,TGTGCCAGCAGCAAAAGCGGGGCCGGGGAGCTGTTTTTT,CASSKSGAGELFF
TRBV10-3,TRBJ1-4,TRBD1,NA,TGTGCCACCCAGACAGGGGGCACAACTAATGAAAAACTGTTTTTT,CATQTGGTTNEKLFF
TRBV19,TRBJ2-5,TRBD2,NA,TGTGCCAGTAATTCGGGCGGGGGGTCCCAAGAGACCCAGTACTTC,CASNSGGGSQETQYF
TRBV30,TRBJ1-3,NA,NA,TGTGCCTGGAGTCCAGAGAGGGGGACTGGAAACACCATATATTTT,CAWSPERGTGNTIYF
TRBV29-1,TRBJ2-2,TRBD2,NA,TGCAGCGTTGACGGGCTAGCGGGAGAGCACACCGGGGAGCTGTTTTTT,CSVDGLAGEHTGELFF
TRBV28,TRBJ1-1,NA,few,TGTGCCAGCATCGACAGGATGAACACTGAAGCTTTCTTT,CASIDRMNTEAFF
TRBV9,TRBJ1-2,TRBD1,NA,TGTGCCAGCAGCCCACGATTGATAGGACAGGGCCGCGGGTATGGCTACACCTTC,CASSPRLIGQGRGYGYTF
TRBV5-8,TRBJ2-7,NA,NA,TGTGCCAGCAGCTTGTTCCCAGGAAGTCTCAACGAGCAGTACTTC,CASSLFPGSLNEQYF
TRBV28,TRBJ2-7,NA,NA,TGTGCCAGCAGTTTGATGGCCACCGAGCAGTACTTC,CASSLMATEQYF
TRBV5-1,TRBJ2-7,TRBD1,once,TGCGCCAGCAGCTTTTGGGACAGATCCTCCTACGAGCAGTACTTC,CASSFWDRSSYEQYF
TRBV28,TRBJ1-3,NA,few,TGTGCCAGCAGTTTCCCAGGGGCCCGAGGAAACACCATATATTTT,CASSFPGARGNTIYF
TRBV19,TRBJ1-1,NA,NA,TGTGCCAGTAGTATAGCCCCCTGGGGCTCTGAAGCTTTCTTT,CASSIAPWGSEAFF
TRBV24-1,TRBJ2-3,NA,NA,TGTGCCACCAGTGATCCTACCGAGTCGGTAACAGATACGCAGTATTTT,CATSDPTESVTDTQYF
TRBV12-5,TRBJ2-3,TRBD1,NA,TGTGCTAGTGGGGGACAGGGGTTTAGCACAGATACGCAGTATTTT,CASGGQGFSTDTQYF
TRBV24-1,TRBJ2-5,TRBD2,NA,TGTGCCACCAGTCGCGGCGGGAGTAACCAAGAGACCCAGTACTTC,CATSRGGSNQETQYF
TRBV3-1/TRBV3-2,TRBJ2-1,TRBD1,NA,TGTGCCAGCAGCCCTGGACAGGGATCCTACAATGAGCAGTTCTTC,CASSPGQGSYNEQFF
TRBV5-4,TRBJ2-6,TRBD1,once,TGTGCCAGCAGCTCTGTAGGGGGCGCTGGGGCCAACGTCCTGACTTTC,CASSSVGGAGANVLTF
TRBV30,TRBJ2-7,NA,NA,TGTGCCTGGAGCGGTTCAGGGCCGGAGCAGTACTTC,CAWSGSGPEQYF
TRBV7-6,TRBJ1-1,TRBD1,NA,TGTGCCAGCAGCCGGGACAGGGACACTGAAGCTTTCTTT,CASSRDRDTEAFF
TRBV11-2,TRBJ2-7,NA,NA,TGTGCCAGCAGCCGATGGACTGAGCAGTACTTC,CASSRWTEQYF
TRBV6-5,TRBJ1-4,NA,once,TGTGCCAGCAGTTACTCTGGGACTCCGGCGGAAAAACTGTTTTTT,CASSYSGTPAEKLFF
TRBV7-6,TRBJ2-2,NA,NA,TGTGCCAGCAGCTTACGGAGCAGGGGATTGGGCGGGGAGCTGTTTTTT,CASSLRSRGLGGELFF
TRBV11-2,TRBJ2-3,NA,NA,TGTGCCAGCAGCCGGGACTCAATCACAGATACGCAGTATTTT,CASSRDSITDTQYF
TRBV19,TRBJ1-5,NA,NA,TGTGCCAGTAGTATTACGGACAGTCTGAATCAGCCCCAGCATTTT,CASSITDSLNQPQHF
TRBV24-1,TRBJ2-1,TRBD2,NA,TGTGCCACCAGTGATTTGGCTAGCGGGAGTGCGGATGAGCAGTTCTTC,CATSDLASGSADEQFF
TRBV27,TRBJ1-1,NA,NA,TGTGCCAGCAGGGGACTGGTATTCAGCACTGAAGCTTTCTTT,CASRGLVFSTEAFF
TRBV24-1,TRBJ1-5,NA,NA,TGTGCCACCAGTGATCATTCAGGACACTACAATCAGCCCCAGCATTTT,CATSDHSGHYNQPQHF
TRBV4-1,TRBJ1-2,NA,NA,TGCGCCAGCAGCCCTTACACGATCCAGGACAGTCTCTATGGCTACACCTTC,CASSPYTIQDSLYGYTF
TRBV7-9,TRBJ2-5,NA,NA,TGTGCCAGCAGCTTGCAACGGCGGGGCCCCCGAGAGACCCAGTACTTC,CASSLQRRGPRETQYF
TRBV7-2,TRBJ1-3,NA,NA,TGTGCCAGCAGCTTAGCGCTGAGGGATTCTGGAAACACCATATATTTT,CASSLALRDSGNTIYF
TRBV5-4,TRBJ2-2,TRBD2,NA,TGTGCCAGCAGGGAAGGGCTAGCGGGAGGCGGGGAGCTGTTTTTT,CASREGLAGGGELFF
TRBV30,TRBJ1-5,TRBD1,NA,TGTGCCTGGAGCCCGGGACAGGGAGGTCAGCCCCAGCATTTT,CAWSPGQGGQPQHF
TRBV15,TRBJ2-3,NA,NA,TGTGCCACCAGCAGACATCAGACTAGCACAGATACGCAGTATTTT,CATSRHQTSTDTQYF
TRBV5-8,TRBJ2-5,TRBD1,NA,TGTGCCAGCAGCTCGGGACAGGGGGCGGTTGTCCAAGAGACCCAGTACTTC,CASSSGQGAVVQETQYF
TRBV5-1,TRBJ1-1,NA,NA,TGCGCCAGCGGGACTAGGAACACTGAAGCTTTCTTT,CASGTRNTEAFF
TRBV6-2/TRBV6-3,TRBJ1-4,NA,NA,TGTGCCAGCAGCGGGAGGGGGACTAATGAAAAACTGTTTTTT,CASSGRGTNEKLFF
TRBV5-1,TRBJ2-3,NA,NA,TGCGCCAGCAGCTCCCCCTCAGATACGCAGTATTTT,CASSSPSDTQYF
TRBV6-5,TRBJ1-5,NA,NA,TGTGCCAGCAACAACGACATGCCCCAGCATTTT,CASNNDMPQHF
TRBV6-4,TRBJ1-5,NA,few,TGTGCCAGCAGTGATACTGATAGCAATCAGCCCCAGCATTTT,CASSDTDSNQPQHF
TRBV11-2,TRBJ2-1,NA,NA,TGTGCCAGCAGCTTAGAGGCCGCGGGGCCTGGCAATGAGCAGTTCTTC,CASSLEAAGPGNEQFF
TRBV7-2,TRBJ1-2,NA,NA,TGTGCCAGCAGCTTAGACCCAGGGAACACGGGCTACACCTTC,CASSLDPGNTGYTF
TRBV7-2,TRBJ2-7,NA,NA,TGTGCCAGCAGCCTACTGGTGGACACCTCCTACGAGCAGTACTTC,CASSLLVDTSYEQYF
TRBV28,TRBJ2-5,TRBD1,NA,TGTGCCAGCAGTACAGGGGACACCAACCAAGAGACCCAGTACTTC,CASSTGDTNQETQYF
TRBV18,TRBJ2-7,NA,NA,TGTGCCAGCTCGCAGGACGGGGACGAGCAGTACTTC,CASSQDGDEQYF
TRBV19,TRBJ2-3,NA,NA,TGTGCCAGTAGTATAGGGGCTGCCACAGATACGCAGTATTTT,CASSIGAATDTQYF
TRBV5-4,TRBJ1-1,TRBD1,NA,TGTGCCAGCAGCGAACCGAACAGGGGCACTGAAGCTTTCTTT,CASSEPNRGTEAFF
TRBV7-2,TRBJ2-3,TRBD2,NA,TGTGCCAGCAGCTTAGCGGGGACTAGCCTCGGTACGCAGTATTTT,CASSLAGTSLGTQYF